The 21 T cell receptor beta chains presented below share a single source sample, sequenced in a study of vaccination effects on CD4 cells after COVID-19. Expansion of antigen-specific CD4+ T cells with viral peptide pools was carried out by the ViraFEST assay before sequencing. After more than 8 days in culture, the CD4+ T cells were isolated. PCR showed that the person got SARS-CoV-2 infection at some point between March and December 2020. Sequencing used immunoSEQ multiplex PCR; TCRdb keeps in-frame clones, though not all of them. The sample records more than 20,000 clones, under 85% being singletons. The antigens for these receptors are not known. The sequenced sample was CD4+ T cells from PBMCs cultured with a peptide pool, obtained before COVID-19 vaccination. Receptors were obtained from a human donor who had a prior SARS-CoV-2 infection.

The rearrangement links TRBV9 to TRBJ2-5, with 8 bases aligning to TRBD2. CDR3 length equals 13 residues. Germline CDR1 SGDLS, CDR2 YYNGEE. Trimming cost V 4 bases and J 5 bases; bases outside gene matches: 4. The CDR3 DNA reads TGTGCCAGCAGCCCGGGACTAGTGGAGACCCAGTACTTC. Amino acid sequence: CASSPGLVETQYF.

This clone was picked up one time. The chain combines TRBV18 with TRBJ2-2; D remains unclear. Germline V gives CDR1 KGHSH, CDR2 LQKENI. The CDR3 loop spans 16 amino acids. With 3 bases removed from V and 0 bases from J, the gap between germline ends came to 11 bases. CDR3 sequence (DNA): TGTGCCAGCTCACCGGGCGTAGGATCGAACACCGGGGAGCTGTTTTTT. As protein: CASSPGVGSNTGELFF.

A few counts support this clone. The genes are TRBV5-4 and TRBJ2-7; unclear D gene. Looked up from germline, CDR1 is SGHNT and CDR2 is YYREEE (reference sequence). V was pared by 0 bases and J by 3 bases, with 13 bases between. The CDR3 is 15 residues long. In DNA, the CDR3 is TGTGCCAGCAGCTTGGGGGCTGGTTGGGGCTACGAGCAGTACTTC. Protein: CASSLGAGWGYEQYF.

The J gene is TRBJ1-2, the V gene TRBV5-4, with 9 bases fitting TRBD1. V was pared by 3 bases and J by 7 bases, with 13 bases of the junction left unmatched. Germline CDR1 is SGHNT and CDR2 is YYREEE (reference sequence). The CDR3 has 16 residues. In DNA form, the CDR3 reads TGTGCCAGCAGCTCCGGGACAGGGTTCTTTAGGGGTGGCTACACCTTC. It codes for CASSSGTGFFRGGYTF.

This clone was seen more than once but under ten times. The chain links TRBV7-9 to TRBJ2-3; D is uncertain. Trimming removed 2 bases from V and 5 bases from J, with 2 bases in between. Germline CDR1 SEHNR, CDR2 FQNEAQ (reference sequence). This CDR3 spans 11 amino acids. CDR3 coding DNA: TGTGCCAGCAGCTTAAAAGATACGCAGTATTTT. Protein product: CASSLKDTQYF.

The chain combines TRBV20-1 with TRBJ2-3, with D tentatively TRBD2 (5 bases). The CDR3 consists of 13 residues. CDR1 DFQATT and CDR2 SNEGSKA come from the germline V gene (reference sequence). V lost 3 bases to trimming and J lost 2 bases, with 9 bases between them. CDR3 region: CSASPGSTDTQYF. CDR3 sequence (DNA): TGCAGTGCTAGTCCGGGGTCCACAGATACGCAGTATTTT.

The gene calls are TRBV5-1 and TRBJ2-5, with D possibly matching TRBD2 (5 bases). Trimming removed 3 bases at V and 1 base at J, with 16 bases between. Germline V gene lookup returns CDR1 SGHRS and CDR2 YFSETQ. This CDR3 contains 16 residues. The CDR3 sequence: CASSSGGGGFQETQYF. In nucleotides, the CDR3 is TGCGCCAGCAGCTCAGGAGGCGGCGGTTTCCAAGAGACCCAGTACTTC.

Comments on this clone: At one of its ends the junction is not consistent with the germline gene, which may arise from a read error. The chain carries TRBV7-7 and TRBJ1-6; 8 bases align to TRBD1. Germline assignment: CDR1 SSHAT and CDR2 FNYEAQ (reference sequence). There are 16 residues in the CDR3. The CDR3 protein is CASRPQGASYNSPLHF. DNA of the CDR3: TGTGCTAGCAGGCCTCAGGGGGCTTCCTATAATTCACCCCTCCACTTT.

The CDR3 DNA reads TGCGCCAGCAGCCATCTCCCGGACAGGAACACTGAAGCTTTCTTT. It specifies CASSHLPDRNTEAFF. The chain has TRBV4-1 and TRBJ1-1, with D perhaps matching TRBD1 (6 bases). CDR1 and CDR2 (germline): MGHRA, YSYEKL. V gave up 3 bases and J gave up 1 base, with 12 bases separating them. The CDR3 is 15 amino acids.

V gene TRBV4-2 combines with J gene TRBJ1-5; D not resolved. V lost 0 bases, J lost 7 bases, and 7 bases lay in between. CDR3 length: 13 residues. Germline CDR1 LGHNA, CDR2 YNFKEQ. CDR3 nucleotides: TGTGCCAGCAGCCAAGATCCGAGGCAGCCCCAGCATTTT. Translated: CASSQDPRQPQHF.

The chain employs TRBV4-3 and TRBJ2-2; TRBD1 agrees at 8 bases. V lost 4 bases to trimming and J lost 6 bases; unmatched junction nucleotides: 4. The CDR3 is made up of 14 amino acids. CDR1 and CDR2 (germline): LGHNA, YSLEER. CDR3 nucleotides: TGCGCCAGCAGCCGGACAGGGTTCCCCGGGGAGCTGTTTTTT. Translated: CASSRTGFPGELFF.

This clone was seen a handful of times. The gene calls are TRBV30 and TRBJ2-5; TRBD2 matches 9 bases. CDR3 length: 14 amino acids. The J segment lost 4 bases and the V segment lost 2 bases, leaving 5 bases of the junction unmatched. The germline V gene has CDR1 GTSNPN and CDR2 SVGIG (reference sequence). The CDR3 region has the DNA TGTGCCTGGAGTCGCGGGGGGGCCTCAGAGACCCAGTACTTC. This sequence encodes CAWSRGGASETQYF.

The genes are TRBV11-2 and TRBJ2-7, with a tentative D call TRBD1 (5 bases). Germline V gene sequence: CDR1 SGHAT, CDR2 FQNNGV. The CDR3 consists of 14 residues. Trimming left V 1 base short and J 3 bases short, with 10 bases between. The CDR3 reads CASSLVGARYEQYF. The CDR3 nucleotides read TGTGCCAGCAGCTTAGTAGGGGCGCGCTACGAGCAGTACTTC.

In its sample, this clone was seen a few times. The chain couples TRBV6-5 to TRBJ2-1, with D perhaps matching TRBD1 or TRBD2 (5 bases each). The CDR3 contains 14 residues. The germline V gene encodes CDR1 MNHEY and CDR2 SVGAGI. V lost 6 bases and J lost 6, with 15 bases in between. The DNA for the CDR3 is TGTGCCAGCAGCCTCGTATTGGGGGTCAATGAGCAGTTCTTC. This encodes CASSLVLGVNEQFF.

The rearrangement joins TRBV11-3 to TRBJ1-3, with D perhaps TRBD1 (5 bases). CDR3 length: 16 residues. Germline CDR1 reads SGHNT; CDR2 reads YENEEA. Trimming left V 5 bases short and J 0 bases short, with 14 bases between. The CDR3: CASSQDSPYSGNTIYF. In DNA form, the CDR3 reads TGTGCCAGCAGCCAAGACAGTCCCTACTCTGGAAACACCATATATTTT.

This clone was counted a single time. This chain uses TRBV2 with TRBJ2-7; the match to TRBD1 covers 9 bases. Trimming at V came to 7 bases and at J to 3 bases, leaving 7 bases not matched to a gene. The length of the CDR3 is 14 residues. Looked up from germline, CDR1 is SNHLY and CDR2 is FYNNEI. CDR3 in amino acids: CASNPGQGVYEQYF. CDR3 coding DNA: TGTGCCAGCAACCCGGGACAGGGAGTCTACGAGCAGTACTTC.

The V and J genes are TRBV10-3 and TRBJ2-5; D uncertain. There are 14 residues in the CDR3. The V gene lost 0 bases and the J gene lost 7 bases, with 12 bases spanning the gap. Germline-derived CDR1 and CDR2 are ENHRY and SYGVKD. CDR3 DNA sequence: TGTGCCATCAGTGAGTCAGGGTGGGATTGGACCCAGTACTTC. Translating it yields CAISESGWDWTQYF.

The chain combines TRBV30 with TRBJ2-3; D is ambiguous. Trimming shortened V by 1 base and J by 2 bases, and 10 bases separated the two germline ends. The CDR3 loop spans 14 amino acids. CDR1 is GTSNPN, CDR2 SVGIG, per germline (reference sequence). Here the CDR3 DNA reads TGTGCCTGGAGTGGACCACGAGCCACAGATACGCAGTATTTT. This encodes CAWSGPRATDTQYF.

This clone was counted a few times. The J gene is TRBJ2-7, the V gene TRBV6-6; D tentatively fits TRBD1 or TRBD2 (5 bases each). Between the trimmed V and J ends, which lost 2 bases and 3 bases, there was a span of 17 bases. This CDR3 has 16 amino acids. Per germline, CDR1 MNHNY and CDR2 SVGAGI (reference sequence). The CDR3 DNA follows: TGTGCCAGCAGTTACCCCCGGGGCGGGTATTTCTACGAGCAGTACTTC. This codes for CASSYPRGGYFYEQYF.

The chain couples TRBV14 to TRBJ2-2; D ambiguous. Germline values: CDR1 SGHDN, CDR2 FVKESK. This CDR3 region has 13 residues. Trimming cost V 1 base and J 10 bases, with 10 bases left between them. CDR3 in amino acids: CASSQVGRLELFF. The CDR3 region has the DNA TGTGCCAGCAGCCAAGTGGGTCGGTTGGAGCTGTTTTTT.

This rearrangement joins TRBV24-1 to TRBJ2-2; no reliable D call. From germline, CDR1 is KGHDR and CDR2 SFDVKD. CDR3 length: 16 residues. The V end lost 1 base, the J end lost 4 bases, and 12 bases lay between the germline ends. DNA for the CDR3: TGTGCCACCAGTGATTTTCGTAGTGGTCGCACCGGGGAGCTGTTTTTT. It specifies CATSDFRSGRTGELFF.